The sequence of this T cell receptor beta chain was determined in a study of CD8+CD57+ T cells in acquired aplastic anemia. Across the whole study: Sorted CD4+ and CD8+ cell DNA averaged around 3 ug.

This CDR3 spans 13 amino acids. The germline V gene has CDR1 LNHNV and CDR2 YYDKDF (reference sequence). The germline V and J ends were trimmed by 0 bases and 2 bases, with 5 bases remaining between them. TCR beta VDJ and CDR3 profiles were obtained from a genomic DNA template. In TCRdb, the reads were re-called with MiXCR into one record per CDR3 protein. This repertoire shows a few hundred thousand distinct CDR3 sequences, roughly 61% found once; its top ten account for around 1.3%. To note about this clonotype: The antigen remains unidentified.

Sequencing involved patients with CD8+CD57+ cell expansion previously shown by flow cytometry. Every patient presented with severe acquired aplastic anemia. Patients had received no therapy at the time of blood sampling. Study results and caveats: The study found no significant CD8+ Simpson's diversity difference between patients and controls.

The receptor's source is a human donor with aplastic anemia. V is TRBV15 and J is TRBJ2-7, with D unclear. The specimen sequenced was sorted CD4+, CD8+, or CD8+CD57+ T cells (not recorded which) from PBMCs. As DNA, the CDR3 is TGTGCCACCAGCAGAGACATCCCCTACGAGCAGTACTTC. Translation: CATSRDIPYEQYF. Full variable domain (missing parts from reference TRBV15 and TRBJ2-7): DAMVIQNPRYQVTQFGKPVTLSCSQTLNHNVMYWYQQKSSQAPKLLFHYYDKDFNNEADTPDNFQSRRPNTSFCFLDIRSPGLGDTAMYLCATSRDIPYEQYFGPGTRLTVT.